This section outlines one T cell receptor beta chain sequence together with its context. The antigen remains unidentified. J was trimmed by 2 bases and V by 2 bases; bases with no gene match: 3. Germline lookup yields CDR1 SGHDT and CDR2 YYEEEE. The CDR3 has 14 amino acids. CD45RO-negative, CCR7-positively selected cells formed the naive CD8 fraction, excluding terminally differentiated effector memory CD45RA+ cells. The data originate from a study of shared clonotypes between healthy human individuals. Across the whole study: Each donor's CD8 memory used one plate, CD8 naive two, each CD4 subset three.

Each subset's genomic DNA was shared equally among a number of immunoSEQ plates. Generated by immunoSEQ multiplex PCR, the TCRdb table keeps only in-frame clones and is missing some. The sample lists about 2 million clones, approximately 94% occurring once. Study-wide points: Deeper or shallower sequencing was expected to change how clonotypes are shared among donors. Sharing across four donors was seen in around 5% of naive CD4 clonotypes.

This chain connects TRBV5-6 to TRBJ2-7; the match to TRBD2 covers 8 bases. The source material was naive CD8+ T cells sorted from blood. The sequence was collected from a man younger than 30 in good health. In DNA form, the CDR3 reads TGTGCCAGCAGCTTAGCGGGAGCCCCCTACGAGCAGTACTTC. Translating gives CASSLAGAPYEQYF.